The 14 T cell receptor beta chains below all came from one sample that was sequenced in a study of blood T cell repertoires in COVID-19 (dated by TCRdb to 2018 to 2020). Library creation used the immunoSEQ multiplex PCR assay. TCRdb stores this immuneACCESS table with in-frame sequences only. Part of the clones is absent; in the studies checked, under half of the shortfall reflects unresolved V genes, and no reason is known for the rest. For this sample there are roughly 230,000 clones; about 86% appear just once. 4% to 5.5% of the sample rests with the top ten. Sample: peripheral blood. The receptors were gathered from a man in his fifties or sixties with active or convalescent COVID-19.

This clone was recorded a few times. The chain is built from TRBV2 and TRBJ1-3, with TRBD1 identical over 7 bases. The CDR3 covers 12 residues. Germline-derived CDR1 and CDR2 are SNHLY and FYNNEI. J gave up 7 bases and V 10 bases, and 7 bases lay outside the gene matches. The CDR3 DNA reads TGTGCCACTACAGGGGCGAAGAACACCATATATTTT. Its translation: CATTGAKNTIYF.

This clone turned up a few times. At the DNA level, this CDR3 is encoded by other sequences in the same sample as well. The V gene is TRBV30, the J gene TRBJ2-5; TRBD1 agrees at 9 bases. The CDR3 sequence is 12 residues long. Germline V gene sequence: CDR1 GTSNPN, CDR2 SVGIG (reference sequence). V dropped 5 bases and J dropped 2; count of bases not matched to a gene: 0. The CDR3 DNA is TGTGCCTGGGACAGGGGGCAAGAGACCCAGTACTTC. Its translation: CAWDRGQETQYF.

The genes are TRBV2 and TRBJ1-2, with 7 bases matching TRBD1. This CDR3 is built from 14 residues. The junction had 9 bases not matched to a gene; V was cut back by 5 bases and J by 6 bases. CDR1 SNHLY and CDR2 FYNNEI come from the germline V gene. The CDR3 nucleotides are TGTGCCAGCAGTCAACCCGACAGGGACCATGGCTACACCTTC. As protein: CASSQPDRDHGYTF.

V usage is TRBV7-2 and J usage is TRBJ2-1, with D perhaps TRBD2 (6 bases). Per the germline V gene, CDR1 is SGHTA and CDR2 is FQGNSA. V lost 3 bases and J 7 bases, leaving 13 bases between the germline ends. This CDR3 has 14 amino acids. CDR3 DNA sequence: TGTGCCAGCAGCTTCCCCGGAGGGATTAATGAGCAGTTCTTC. Protein product: CASSFPGGINEQFF.

This rearrangement joins TRBV19 to TRBJ1-2, with D possibly being TRBD1 (6 bases). Germline V gene lookup returns CDR1 LNHDA and CDR2 SQIVND (reference sequence). The CDR3 extends over 12 amino acids. The germline V and J ends were trimmed by 6 bases and 8 bases, with 13 bases remaining between them. CDR3 bases: TGTGCCAGTAGGGTATGGGGGCACGGCTACACCTTC. Translation gives CASRVWGHGYTF.

This clone was observed a handful of times. V usage is TRBV12-3 or TRBV12-4 and J usage is TRBJ2-7; 7 bases align to TRBD1. The CDR3 covers 13 residues. The trim removed 7 bases at V and 3 bases at J, leaving 6 bases unmatched. Here the CDR3 DNA reads TGTGCCAGCACCCCGGGACAGTTCTACGAGCAGTACTTC. It translates to CASTPGQFYEQYF.

The gene calls are TRBV6-1 and TRBJ1-1; no definite D call. V dropped 0 bases and J dropped 7 bases, with 9 bases sitting between them. Germline V gives CDR1 MNHNS, CDR2 SASEGT. The CDR3 consists of 13 residues. The CDR3 protein is CASSEALPGEAFF. DNA for the CDR3: TGTGCCAGCAGTGAAGCGCTGCCGGGTGAAGCTTTCTTT.

This clone was recorded a few times. This rearrangement joins TRBV21-1 to TRBJ2-7; the DNA was not compared with TRBD2, the D call given in the table. TRBV21-1 constitutes a pseudogene. This CDR3 region has 13 residues. CDR3 coding DNA: TGTGCCAGCAGCACGTCGAGGGTCTACGAGCAGTACTTC. Translated, it gives CASSTSRVYEQYF.

CDR3 region: CASSPSASGGALIDTQYF. CDR3 DNA sequence: TGTGCCAGCAGCCCCTCGGCTAGCGGGGGGGCCCTTATAGATACGCAGTATTTT. The V and J genes are TRBV27 and TRBJ2-3, with 12 bases identical to TRBD2. Germline CDR1 MNHEY, CDR2 SMNVEV (reference sequence). The V and J ends lost 6 bases and 5 bases, in that order; junction bases with no gene match: 15. The CDR3 loop spans 18 amino acids.

The chain recombines TRBV15 with TRBJ1-5; possibly TRBD1 for D (6 bases). Trimming removed 1 base from V and 5 bases from J, with 18 bases in between. Germline V CDR1 and CDR2: LNHNV, YYDKDF (reference sequence). This CDR3 spans 17 amino acids. The CDR3 DNA reads as TGTGCCACCAGCAGAGTAGTAGGGGGTGGACGGGATCAGCCCCAGCATTTT. Protein product: CATSRVVGGGRDQPQHF.

The chain carries TRBV2 and TRBJ2-1; no reliable D call. CDR1 and CDR2 from the germline V gene are SNHLY and FYNNEI. V lost 1 base, J lost 0 bases, and 7 bases lay in between. The CDR3 has 15 residues. The DNA of the CDR3 is TGTGCCAGCAGTGAAGGAGACTCCTCCTACAATGAGCAGTTCTTC. This codes for CASSEGDSSYNEQFF.

The chain recombines TRBV3-1 (or the pseudogene TRBV3-2) with TRBJ2-5; D perhaps matches TRBD1 (6 bases). Germline loops: CDR1 LGHDT, CDR2 YNNKEL (reference sequence). The V gene lost 7 bases and the J gene lost 2 bases, with 17 bases spanning the gap. The CDR3 is made up of 15 amino acids. CDR3 protein: CASTSGAGGQETQYF. In DNA, the CDR3 is TGTGCCAGCACCTCAGGGGCAGGAGGACAAGAGACCCAGTACTTC.

This clone appeared a few times. This chain uses TRBV15 with TRBJ2-1; 7 positions match TRBD1. The germline CDR1 and CDR2 sequences are LNHNV and YYDKDF (reference sequence). This CDR3 has 13 amino acids. Trimming took 5 bases from V and 5 from J; bases not matched to a gene: 3. The CDR3 region is CATSRDRNNEQFF. The CDR3 coding sequence is TGTGCCACCAGCCGGGACAGAAACAATGAGCAGTTCTTC.

The chain uses TRBV3-1 (or the pseudogene TRBV3-2) and TRBJ2-2; 7 positions match TRBD1. The CDR3 extends over 14 amino acids. The germline V gene encodes CDR1 LGHDT and CDR2 YNNKEL (reference sequence). The V segment lost 5 bases and the J segment 1 base; nucleotides outside the gene matches: 1. This CDR3 reads CASSGQVNTGELFF. In DNA form, the CDR3 reads TGTGCCAGCAGCGGACAGGTGAACACCGGGGAGCTGTTTTTT.